This TCR beta chain was identified during a study of T-cell reconstitution after alpha-beta-depleted transplantation in children. Study-wide results and caveats: Hyperexpanded clones declined; after one year, newly produced T cells mostly supplied diversity.

Researchers prepared the TCRbeta library using unique molecular identifiers, the study reports. TCRdb itself ran the PCR reads through MiXCR, one entry per CDR3 protein. The sample includes 580,000 or so distinct CDR3 sequences, 23% seen only once; the top ten take about 14%. Comments on this clonotype: The antigen is not known.

This clonotype was obtained from a boy under three years old who had a stem cell transplant for acute myeloid leukemia, so the T cells may come from the graft donor. Sequenced material: PBMCs, mostly from graft donor cells, taken 360 days after TCRalphabeta/CD19-depleted stem cell transplant.

This CDR3 reads CASSLRRGSEQYF. CDR3 nucleotide sequence: TGTGCCAGCAGTTTGAGGAGGGGATCGGAGCAGTACTTC. The rearrangement joins TRBV27 to TRBJ2-7, with D tentatively TRBD2 (6 bases). Trimming took off 3 bases at V and 7 bases at J, with 13 bases between the two ends. The CDR3 spans 13 residues. Germline V lookup: CDR1 MNHEY, CDR2 SMNVEV (reference sequence).